This note documents a single T cell receptor (beta chain) sequence. The sample originates from a study of patients and donors after allogeneic stem cell transplantation. TCRdb fed the RT-PCR reads into MiXCR, producing one record per CDR3 protein. The sample includes 150,000 or so distinct CDR3 sequences, roughly 24% of them seen just once. This CDR3 has 14 residues. V lost 6 bases and J lost 6, with 16 bases in between. V is TRBV12-3 or TRBV12-4 and J is TRBJ2-3; tentatively, D is TRBD2 (5 bases). Sequencing input: blood, either unsorted or a sorted T cell fraction (not recorded which). The sequence derives from a human donor who was either an allogeneic HSCT recipient or a stem cell or donor lymphocyte infusion donor (not recorded which). It is not recorded whose cells these are; they may come from a transplant donor. The CDR3 nucleotides read TGTGCCAGCAGCCCCCAGCCACCGGGGGATACGCAGTATTTT. Its protein product is CASSPQPPGDTQYF.